The 11 T cell receptor beta chains reported below all come from one sample, sequenced in a study of T cell repertoires in cytomegalovirus infection. TCRdb reprocessed the reads via MiXCR and lists one record per CDR3 protein. The data contain over 450,000 distinct CDR3 sequences, approximately 10% of them singletons. Sample: PBMCs. Source of these receptors: a human donor in good health (CMV status not recorded). Some clones in this sample may be carry-over from other donors' samples.

The rearrangement uses TRBV20-1 and TRBJ2-7; D not resolved. Germline loops: CDR1 DFQATT, CDR2 SNEGSKA (reference sequence). The CDR3 loop spans 11 amino acids. V lost 3 bases and J lost 4, with 7 bases in between. The CDR3 here is CSASPEYEQYF. The CDR3 coding sequence is TGCAGTGCTAGCCCCGAGTACGAGCAGTACTTC.

This clonotype was seen many times. V and J are TRBV7-9 and TRBJ1-1; a weak D match, TRBD1 (5 bases). Germline CDR1 reads SEHNR; CDR2 reads FQNEAQ (reference sequence). V was cut by 2 bases and J by 10 bases, with 11 bases left in between. The CDR3 length is 12 residues. CDR3 bases: TGTGCCAGCAGCTTACAGGGAATGGGAGCTTTCTTT. It codes for CASSLQGMGAFF. The variable domain in full, with the rest retrieved from reference TRBV7-9 and TRBJ1-1, is DTGVSQNPRHKITKRGQNVTFRCDPISEHNRLYWYRQTLGQGPEFLTYFQNEAQLEKSRLLSDRFSAERPKGSFSTLEIQRTEQGDSAMYLCASSLQGMGAFFGQGTRLTVV.

V and J are TRBV27 and TRBJ2-7; D may correspond to TRBD1 or TRBD2 (6 bases each). The CDR3 spans 16 residues. V lost 2 bases and J lost 4, with 18 bases in between. Germline-derived CDR1 and CDR2 are MNHEY and SMNVEV (reference sequence). DNA for the CDR3: TGTGCCAGCAGTTTAACCTTCCCGGGGGCGACGTACGAGCAGTACTTC. Its translation is CASSLTFPGATYEQYF.

There are many counts of this clonotype. J is TRBJ1-1 and V is TRBV6-1; D unclear. Germline values: CDR1 MNHNS, CDR2 SASEGT. Trimming stripped 4 bases from V and 7 bases from J, with 10 bases between. CDR3 length equals 12 residues. CDR3 loop: CASSVRGVEAFF. The CDR3, as DNA: TGTGCCAGCAGTGTCCGGGGTGTTGAAGCTTTCTTT.

This clonotype was recorded many times. This sequence joins TRBV12-3 or TRBV12-4 and TRBJ2-7; TRBD1 matches at 7 bases. The CDR3 spans 14 residues. Trimming took 7 bases from V and 2 from J; bases not matched to a gene: 8. The CDR3 DNA reads TGTGCCAGCACCCAGGGGGACACCACCTACGAGCAGTACTTC. It encodes CASTQGDTTYEQYF.

This clonotype was picked up a small number of times. The genes are TRBV9 and TRBJ2-1; 8 bases fit TRBD2. The CDR3 loop spans 16 amino acids. V shed 0 bases and J 8 bases; nucleotides not matched to a gene: 10. The V gene's germline CDR1 is SGDLS and CDR2 YYNGEE. The CDR3 DNA reads TGTGCCAGCAGCGTAGATACGGGAGGGCCGTTTGATGAGCAGTTCTTC. The encoded protein is CASSVDTGGPFDEQFF.

This clonotype was detected ten times or more. The chain employs TRBV7-8 and TRBJ2-1, with 9 bases aligning to TRBD2. The germline V gene encodes CDR1 SGHVS and CDR2 FQNEAQ. The CDR3 runs 16 residues. J lost 8 bases, V lost 0 bases, and 8 bases had no gene match. The CDR3 DNA follows: TGTGCCAGCAGCTTAGCGGGGCTAGCGGGACTTCATGAGCAGTTCTTC. Translating it yields CASSLAGLAGLHEQFF. The entire variable domain, with the rest obtained from reference TRBV7-8 and TRBJ2-1, is as follows: GAGVSQSPRYKVAKRGQDVALRCDPISGHVSLFWYQQALGQGPEFLTYFQNEAQLDKSGLPSDRFFAERPEGSVSTLKIQRTQQEDSAVYLCASSLAGLAGLHEQFFGPGTRLTVL.

CDR3 loop: CSARSASGNEQFF. Here the CDR3 DNA reads TGCAGTGCTAGGTCGGCTAGCGGCAATGAGCAGTTCTTC. The genes are TRBV20-1 and TRBJ2-1; 7 bases match TRBD2. CDR3 length: 13 residues. V shed 3 bases, J shed 6 bases, and the junction held 5 bases outside the gene matches. CDR1 and CDR2 from the germline V gene are DFQATT and SNEGSKA (reference sequence).

This clonotype has a count of ten or more. The CDR3 DNA is TGTGCCAGCAGCTTTCGAACTAGCGGTAGCACAGATACGCAGTATTTT. It is translated as CASSFRTSGSTDTQYF. The chain recombines TRBV5-4 with TRBJ2-3; TRBD2 matches 8 bases. From germline, CDR1 is SGHNT and CDR2 YYREEE (reference sequence). Trimming took 2 bases from V and 0 from J; bases not matched to a gene: 5. The length of the CDR3 is 16 residues. Using reference TRBV5-4 and TRBJ2-3 for the parts outside the CDR3, the full variable domain is ETGVTQSPTHLIKTRGQQVTLRCSSQSGHNTVSWYQQALGQGPQFIFQYYREEENGRGNFPPRFSGLQFPNYSSELNVNALELDDSALYLCASSFRTSGSTDTQYFGPGTRLTVL.

Ten or more counts support this clonotype. The gene calls are TRBV5-1 and TRBJ2-1; 11 bases match TRBD2. This CDR3 comprises 16 residues. CDR1 SGHRS and CDR2 YFSETQ come from the germline V gene. V was clipped by 7 bases and J by 9 bases; unmatched bases: 15. The CDR3 DNA reads as TGCGCCAGCGAACGCCTAGCGGGAGGTCTACCGAGTGAGCAGTTCTTC. Amino acids: CASERLAGGLPSEQFF. The variable domain in full, with the rest retrieved from reference TRBV5-1 and TRBJ2-1, is KAGVTQTPRYLIKTRGQQVTLSCSPISGHRSVSWYQQTPGQGLQFLFEYFSETQRNKGNFPGRFSGRQFSNSRSEMNVSTLELGDSALYLCASERLAGGLPSEQFFGPGTRLTVL.

This clonotype has just a few counts. The chain is built from TRBV3-1 and TRBJ1-2; no clear D. Trimming pared 2 bases from V and 8 bases from J, leaving 18 bases between. Germline V gene sequence: CDR1 LGHDT, CDR2 YNNKEL (reference sequence). This CDR3 comprises 15 residues. The chain's CDR3 is CASSQLTGPRGGYTF. The CDR3, as DNA: TGTGCCAGCAGCCAATTAACCGGGCCCAGAGGGGGCTACACCTTC. Looking up the rest from reference TRBV3-1 and TRBJ1-2 gives the full variable domain: DTAVSQTPKYLVTQMGNDKSIKCEQNLGHDTMYWYKQDSKKFLKIMFSYNNKELIINETVPNRFSPKSPDKAHLNLHINSLELGDSAVYFCASSQLTGPRGGYTFGSGTRLTVV.